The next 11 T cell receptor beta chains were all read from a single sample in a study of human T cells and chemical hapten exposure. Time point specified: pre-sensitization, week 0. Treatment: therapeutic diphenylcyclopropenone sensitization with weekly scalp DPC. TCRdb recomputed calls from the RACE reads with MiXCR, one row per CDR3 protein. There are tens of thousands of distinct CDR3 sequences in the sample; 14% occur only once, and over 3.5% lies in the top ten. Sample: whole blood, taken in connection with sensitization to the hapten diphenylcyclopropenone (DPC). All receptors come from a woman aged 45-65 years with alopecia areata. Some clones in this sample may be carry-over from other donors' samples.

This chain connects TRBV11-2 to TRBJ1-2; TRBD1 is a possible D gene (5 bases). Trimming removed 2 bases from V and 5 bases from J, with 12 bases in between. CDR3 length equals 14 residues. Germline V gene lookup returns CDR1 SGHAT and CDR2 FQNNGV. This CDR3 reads CASSLQQDGYGYTF. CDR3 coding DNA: TGTGCCAGCAGCTTACAACAGGATGGATATGGCTACACCTTC.

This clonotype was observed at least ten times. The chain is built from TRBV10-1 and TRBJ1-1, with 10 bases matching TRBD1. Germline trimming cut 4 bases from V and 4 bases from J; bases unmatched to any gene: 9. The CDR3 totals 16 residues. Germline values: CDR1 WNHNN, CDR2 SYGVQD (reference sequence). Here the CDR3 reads CASSGDRGQGPTEAFF. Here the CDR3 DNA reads TGCGCCAGCAGTGGGGACCGGGGACAGGGGCCCACTGAAGCTTTCTTT.

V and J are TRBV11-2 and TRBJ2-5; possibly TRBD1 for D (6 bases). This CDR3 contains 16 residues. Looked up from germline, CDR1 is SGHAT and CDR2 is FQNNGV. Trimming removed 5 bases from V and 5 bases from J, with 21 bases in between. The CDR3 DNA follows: TGTGCCAGCAGCCCCACCGGGACAACGAAGAGGGAGACCCAGTACTTC. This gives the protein CASSPTGTTKRETQYF.

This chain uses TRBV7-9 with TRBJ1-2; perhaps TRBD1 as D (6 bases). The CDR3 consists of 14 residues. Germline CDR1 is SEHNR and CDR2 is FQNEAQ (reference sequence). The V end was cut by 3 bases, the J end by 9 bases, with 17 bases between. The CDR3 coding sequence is TGTGCCAGCAGCTTTCGTGGCTGGCAGGGGAGCTACACCTTC. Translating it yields CASSFRGWQGSYTF.

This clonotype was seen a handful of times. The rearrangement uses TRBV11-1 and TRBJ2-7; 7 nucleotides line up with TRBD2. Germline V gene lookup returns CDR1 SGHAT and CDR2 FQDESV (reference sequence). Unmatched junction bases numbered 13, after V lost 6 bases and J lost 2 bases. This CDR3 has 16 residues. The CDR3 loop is CASRHRPGGEAYEQYF. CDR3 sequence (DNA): TGTGCCAGCAGGCACAGACCGGGGGGAGAAGCCTACGAGCAGTACTTC.

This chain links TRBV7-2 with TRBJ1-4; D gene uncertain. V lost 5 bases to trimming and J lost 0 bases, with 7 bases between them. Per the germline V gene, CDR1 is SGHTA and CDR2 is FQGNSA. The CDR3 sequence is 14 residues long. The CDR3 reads CASSRSPTNEKLFF. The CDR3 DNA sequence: TGTGCCAGCAGCCGTTCGCCAACTAATGAAAAACTGTTTTTT.

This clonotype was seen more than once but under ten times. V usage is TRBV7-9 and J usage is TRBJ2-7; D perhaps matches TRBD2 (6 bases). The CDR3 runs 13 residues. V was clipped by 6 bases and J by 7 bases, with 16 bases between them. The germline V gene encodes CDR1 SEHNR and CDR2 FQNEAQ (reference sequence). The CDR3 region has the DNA TGTGCCAGCAGTCGAACCAGTGCGGGAGAGCAGTACTTC. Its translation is CASSRTSAGEQYF.

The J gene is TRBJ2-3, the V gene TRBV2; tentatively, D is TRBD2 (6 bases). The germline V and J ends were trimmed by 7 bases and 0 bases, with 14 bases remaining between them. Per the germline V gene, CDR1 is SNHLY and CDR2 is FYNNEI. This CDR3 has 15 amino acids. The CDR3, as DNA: TGTGCCAGCAAGAGGGATAGCGGAAGCACAGATACGCAGTATTTT. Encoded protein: CASKRDSGSTDTQYF.

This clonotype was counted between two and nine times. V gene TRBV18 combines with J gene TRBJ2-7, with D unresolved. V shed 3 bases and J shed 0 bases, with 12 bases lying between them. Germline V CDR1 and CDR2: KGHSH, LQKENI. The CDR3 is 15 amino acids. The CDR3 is CASSPDPKSSYEQYF. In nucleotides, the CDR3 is TGTGCCAGCTCACCGGACCCGAAGAGCTCCTACGAGCAGTACTTC.

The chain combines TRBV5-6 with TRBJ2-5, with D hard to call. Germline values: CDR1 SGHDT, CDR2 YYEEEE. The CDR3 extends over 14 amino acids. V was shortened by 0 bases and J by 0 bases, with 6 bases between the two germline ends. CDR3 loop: CASSLVSDQETQYF. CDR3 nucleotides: TGTGCCAGCAGCTTGGTGTCAGACCAAGAGACCCAGTACTTC. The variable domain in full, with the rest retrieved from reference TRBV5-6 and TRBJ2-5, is DAGVTQSPTHLIKTRGQQVTLRCSPKSGHDTVSWYQQALGQGPQFIFQYYEEEERQRGNFPDRFSGHQFPNYSSELNVNALLLGDSALYLCASSLVSDQETQYFGPGTRLLVL.

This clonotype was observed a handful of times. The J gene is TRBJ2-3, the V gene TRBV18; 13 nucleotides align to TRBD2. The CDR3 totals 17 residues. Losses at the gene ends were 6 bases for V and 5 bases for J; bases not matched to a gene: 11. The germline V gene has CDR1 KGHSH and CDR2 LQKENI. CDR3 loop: CASSPTGGLAGKDTQYF. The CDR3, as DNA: TGTGCCAGCTCGCCAACCGGGGGACTAGCGGGAAAAGATACGCAGTATTTT.